Shown below are 15 T cell receptor beta chains from a single sample sequenced in a study of blood T cell repertoires in COVID-19. TCRdb's table, derived via immunoSEQ multiplex PCR, lists solely in-frame clones and lacks some. This table holds 180,000 or so clones, 65% to 90% found once. The sequenced sample was peripheral blood. All receptors come from a man aged 60 to 75 with acute or convalescent COVID-19.

The gene calls are TRBV5-4 and TRBJ2-7; 8 positions match TRBD2. Losses at the gene ends were 4 bases for V and 1 base for J; bases not matched to a gene: 10. This CDR3 has 16 residues. Per germline, CDR1 SGHNT and CDR2 YYREEE (reference sequence). The CDR3 nucleotides are TGTGCCAGCAGCCCCGCGGGGGGAAAGCGGTCCTACGAGCAGTACTTC. This encodes CASSPAGGKRSYEQYF.

The chain links TRBV7-9 to TRBJ1-4; weak D call: TRBD1 (5 bases). The germline V and J ends were trimmed by 1 base and 5 bases, with 8 bases remaining between them. The CDR3 extends over 14 amino acids. CDR1 is SEHNR and CDR2 is FQNEAQ in the germline V gene (reference sequence). CDR3 residues: CASSLGYRNEKLFF. CDR3 DNA sequence: TGTGCCAGCAGCTTAGGGTACAGGAATGAAAAACTGTTTTTT.

V gene TRBV9 combines with J gene TRBJ2-3, with D perhaps matching TRBD1 (6 bases). The CDR3 extends over 17 amino acids. V lost 1 base and J lost 0, with 15 bases in between. Per the germline V gene, CDR1 is SGDLS and CDR2 is YYNGEE. CDR3 sequence: CASSVTGHRTSTDTQYF. The CDR3 DNA is TGTGCCAGCAGCGTAACGGGACATCGAACTAGCACAGATACGCAGTATTTT.

The chain uses TRBV5-5 and TRBJ2-5; 7 nucleotides line up with TRBD1. This CDR3 comprises 15 residues. With 0 bases clipped from V and 5 bases from J, the junction kept 7 bases outside the gene matches. From germline, CDR1 is SGHKS and CDR2 YYEKEE (reference sequence). The CDR3 DNA reads TGTGCCAGCAGCTTGGCCAGGGGGTCGCTGGAGACCCAGTACTTC. Amino acid sequence: CASSLARGSLETQYF.

V gene TRBV20-1 combines with J gene TRBJ2-7; the D gene is possibly TRBD2 (5 bases). Looked up from germline, CDR1 is DFQATT and CDR2 is SNEGSKA (reference sequence). The CDR3 is 11 amino acids. V lost 5 bases to trimming and J lost 7 bases, with 12 bases between them. CDR3 amino acids: CSAEGYSEQYF. The DNA of the CDR3 is TGCAGTGCTGAGGGCTATTCAGAGCAGTACTTC.

The sample holds one count of this clone. J is TRBJ2-3 and V is TRBV6-5; 8 nucleotides agree with TRBD1. The V gene end was trimmed by 2 bases and the J gene end by 5 bases; junction bases not matched to a gene: 9. Germline CDR1 reads MNHEY; CDR2 reads SVGAGI. The CDR3 sequence is 16 residues long. The CDR3 here is CASSYARTGLIDTQYF. CDR3 sequence (DNA): TGTGCCAGCAGTTACGCCCGGACAGGGTTGATAGATACGCAGTATTTT.

The chain is built from TRBV7-9 and TRBJ1-5; 7 bases match TRBD1. Trimming at V came to 5 bases and at J to 4 bases, leaving 8 bases not matched to a gene. The CDR3 totals 15 residues. Germline lookup yields CDR1 SEHNR and CDR2 FQNEAQ (reference sequence). The CDR3 loop is CASSLGGTENQPQHF. The CDR3 DNA follows: TGTGCCAGCAGCCTGGGTGGGACAGAAAATCAGCCCCAGCATTTT.

The rearrangement joins TRBV28 to TRBJ1-6; 8 bases map to TRBD1. The CDR3 totals 16 residues. Germline assignment: CDR1 MDHEN and CDR2 SYDVKM. The J segment lost 8 bases and the V segment lost 4 bases, leaving 10 bases of the junction unmatched. The CDR3 reads CASSSQTGDFYSPLHF. CDR3 DNA sequence: TGTGCCAGCAGTTCCCAGACAGGGGATTTCTATTCACCCCTCCACTTT.

V gene TRBV25-1 combines with J gene TRBJ1-2, with TRBD1 matching over 10 bases. The germline V gene has CDR1 MGHDK and CDR2 SYGVNS. After removal of 2 bases from V and 1 base from J, the junction contained 4 bases not matched to a gene. The CDR3 covers 16 residues. Here the CDR3 DNA reads TGTGCCAGCAGTGAACCAGGGACAGGGGATAACTATGGCTACACCTTC. It specifies CASSEPGTGDNYGYTF.

The gene calls are TRBV11-2 and TRBJ1-6; TRBD1 agrees at 9 bases. With 4 bases clipped from V and 10 bases from J, the junction kept 5 bases outside the gene matches. The CDR3 extends over 14 amino acids. The germline gives CDR1 SGHAT, CDR2 FQNNGV. CDR3 protein: CASSSTGGESPLHF. In DNA, the CDR3 is TGTGCCAGCAGCTCTACAGGGGGCGAGTCACCCCTCCACTTT.

The table lists this clone with a few counts. The chain couples TRBV24-1 to TRBJ1-4; 8 bases line up with TRBD1. Looked up from germline, CDR1 is KGHDR and CDR2 is SFDVKD. J lost 0 bases, V lost 7 bases, and 18 bases had no gene match. The CDR3 length is 20 residues. The CDR3 DNA reads TGTGCCACCAGCCAATCCTGGCAGGGGGCTAACCCAGCAACTAATGAAAAACTGTTTTTT. Translating gives CATSQSWQGANPATNEKLFF.

This clone showed up just once. The chain joins TRBV9 to TRBJ2-2; D not resolved. CDR3 length: 15 amino acids. The ends were cut back, 0 bases at V and 13 bases at J, with 19 bases in the middle. From germline, CDR1 is SGDLS and CDR2 YYNGEE. The CDR3 region is CASSVGSSPTNGLFF. CDR3 DNA sequence: TGTGCCAGCAGCGTAGGGAGCTCGCCCACAAATGGGCTGTTTTTT.

V gene TRBV6-5 combines with J gene TRBJ2-1; TRBD2 matches 7 bases. The CDR3 is 15 amino acids. The V segment lost 0 bases and the J segment 9 bases; nucleotides outside the gene matches: 8. In germline, CDR1 is MNHEY, CDR2 SVGAGI. CDR3 in amino acids: CASSYSPGPSGEQFF. CDR3 bases: TGTGCCAGCAGTTACTCCCCCGGGCCTAGCGGTGAGCAGTTCTTC.

V usage is TRBV5-1 and J usage is TRBJ1-2; 8 bases agree with TRBD1. V lost 4 bases, J lost 7 bases, and 3 bases stayed unmatched. CDR3 size: 12 residues. Germline CDR1 reads SGHRS; CDR2 reads YFSETQ. CDR3: CASSVTGAGYTF. CDR3 bases: TGCGCCAGCAGCGTGACAGGGGCTGGCTACACCTTC.

The V call is TRBV6-6, the J call TRBJ1-2, with TRBD1 identical over 8 bases. The CDR3 extends over 14 amino acids. Trimming cost V 4 bases and J 8 bases; bases outside gene matches: 9. The germline V gene has CDR1 MNHNY and CDR2 SVGAGI (reference sequence). CDR3 nucleotides: TGTGCCAGCAGTTCCTGGCAGGGGGCGGGCGGCTACACCTTC. Translation: CASSSWQGAGGYTF.